In this sample, the clone carrying this TCR beta chain turned up a few times. Its antigen remains unidentified. This specimen comes from a study of brain T cells in children with intractable seizures. This table comes from immunoSEQ multiplex PCR, and its TCRdb copy is limited to in-frame clones, with some not included. Here the sample spans 78,000 or so clones, about 93% being singletons. The V segment lost 1 base and the J segment 2 bases; nucleotides outside the gene matches: 1. The CDR3 extends over 15 amino acids. CDR1 is LGHNA and CDR2 is YNFKEQ in the germline V gene. Findings and caveats of the study: Absence of clones before surgery may stem from lower sequencing depth.

The receptor comes from a girl aged 2-10 years with Rasmussen encephalitis and intractable seizures. The genes are TRBV4-2 and TRBJ2-7; 11 bases agree with TRBD2. The sequencing used peripheral blood, collected at surgery. As DNA, the CDR3 is TGTGCCAGCAGCCAAGCGACTAGCGGGGCCTACGAGCAGTACTTC. It encodes CASSQATSGAYEQYF.